This entry concerns a single T cell receptor (beta chain). Its antigen is unidentified. This sample was taken from a study of cytomegalovirus exposure and HLA in healthy donors. Study-level points and caveats: CMV antigen specificity of a few CMV-associated chains was confirmed in vitro.

Repertoires were generated with immunoSEQ multiplex PCR, while TCRdb's copy carries only in-frame clones and drops some. The table lists some 100,000 clones, about 85% of them singletons. This receptor was identified in a man aged 18 to 29 in good health and CMV-seropositive. The specimen sequenced was PBMCs.

As DNA, the CDR3 is TGTGCCAGCGGGCAGTCCGACACCGGGGAGCTGTTTTTT. Amino acid sequence: CASGQSDTGELFF. The V gene is TRBV11-3, the J gene TRBJ2-2; no clear D. V dropped 8 bases and J dropped 3 bases, with 10 bases sitting between them. Germline V gives CDR1 SGHNT, CDR2 YENEEA. CDR3 length: 13 amino acids.